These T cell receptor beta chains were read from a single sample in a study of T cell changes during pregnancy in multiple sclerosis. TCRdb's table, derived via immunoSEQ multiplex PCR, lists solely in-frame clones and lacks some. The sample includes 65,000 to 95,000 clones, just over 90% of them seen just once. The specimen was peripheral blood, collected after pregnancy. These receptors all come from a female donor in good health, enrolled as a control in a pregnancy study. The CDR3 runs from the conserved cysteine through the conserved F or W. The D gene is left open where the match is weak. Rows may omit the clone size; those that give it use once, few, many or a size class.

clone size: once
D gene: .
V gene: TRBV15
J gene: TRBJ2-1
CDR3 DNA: TGTGCCACCAGCAGTTTGGCGTCGCAAAGGAGGAATGAGCAGTTCTTC
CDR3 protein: CATSSLASQRRNEQFF

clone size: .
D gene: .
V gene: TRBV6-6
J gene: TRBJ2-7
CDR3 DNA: TGTGCCAGCAGCCCTAGTAGCTCCTACGAGCAGTACTTC
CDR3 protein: CASSPSSSYEQYF

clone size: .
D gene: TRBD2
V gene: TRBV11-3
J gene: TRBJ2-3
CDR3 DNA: TGTGCCAGCAGCTTAGATGGTAGCGGGAGGACAGATACGCAGTATTTT
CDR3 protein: CASSLDGSGRTDTQYF

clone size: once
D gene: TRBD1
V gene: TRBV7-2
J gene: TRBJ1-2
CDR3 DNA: TGTGCCAGCAGCCCAGGACAGGGAAACTATGGCTACACCTTC
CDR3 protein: CASSPGQGNYGYTF

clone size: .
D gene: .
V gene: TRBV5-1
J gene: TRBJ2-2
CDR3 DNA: TGCGCCAGCTCTCGACAGAGCCGAACCCTACTCACCGGGGAGCTGTTTTTT
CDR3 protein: CASSRQSRTLLTGELFF

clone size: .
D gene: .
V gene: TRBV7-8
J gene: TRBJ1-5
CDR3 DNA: TGTGCCAGCAGCTTAGCGGGCGGGGGGGCCCGAGGCAATCAGCCCCAGCATTTT
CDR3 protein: CASSLAGGGARGNQPQHF

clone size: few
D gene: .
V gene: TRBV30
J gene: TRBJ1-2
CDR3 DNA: TGTGCCTGGACTCCAGGAAACTATGGCTACACCTTC
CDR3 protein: CAWTPGNYGYTF

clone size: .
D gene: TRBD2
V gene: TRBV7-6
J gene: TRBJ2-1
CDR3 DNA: TGTGCCAGCAGCTCGGACTATAGTAGCGGGAGACCCTACAATGAGCAGTTCTTC
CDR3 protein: CASSSDYSSGRPYNEQFF

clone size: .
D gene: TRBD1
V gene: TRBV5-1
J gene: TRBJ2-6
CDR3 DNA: TGCGCCAGCAGCCCCCAGACAGGGGTGTCTGGGGCCAACGTCCTGACTTTC
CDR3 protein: CASSPQTGVSGANVLTF

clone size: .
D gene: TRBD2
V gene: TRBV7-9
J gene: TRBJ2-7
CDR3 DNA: TGTGCCAGCAGCTTAGCGACGGGAGGACTAGCGGACCCCTTCTACGAGCAGTACTTC
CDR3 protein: CASSLATGGLADPFYEQYF

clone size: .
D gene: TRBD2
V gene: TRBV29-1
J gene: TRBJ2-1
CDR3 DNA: TGCAGCTTTCGACGCGGGAGCGGTGAGCAGTTCTTC
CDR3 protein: CSFRRGSGEQFF

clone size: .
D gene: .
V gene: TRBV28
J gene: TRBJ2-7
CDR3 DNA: TGTGCCACCGGAGCACCAGGGTTTGGTGAGCAGTACTTC
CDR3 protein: CATGAPGFGEQYF

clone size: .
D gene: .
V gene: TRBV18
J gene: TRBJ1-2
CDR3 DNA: TGTGCCAGCTCACCCACCCAGGGTGACGGCTACACCTTC
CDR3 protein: CASSPTQGDGYTF

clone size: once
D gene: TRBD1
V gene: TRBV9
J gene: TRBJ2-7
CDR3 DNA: TGTGCCAGCAGCGTAGATGGGACAGGGGGCTTGCAGTACTTC
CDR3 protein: CASSVDGTGGLQYF

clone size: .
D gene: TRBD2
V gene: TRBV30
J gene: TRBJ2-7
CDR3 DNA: TGTGCCGCCCCGGGACTAGGAGGGAGGGAGCAGTACTTC
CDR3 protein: CAAPGLGGREQYF

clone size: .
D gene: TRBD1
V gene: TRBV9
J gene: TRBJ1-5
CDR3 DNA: TGTGCCAGCAGTCGGACAGGCGGCAATCAGCCCCAGCATTTT
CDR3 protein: CASSRTGGNQPQHF

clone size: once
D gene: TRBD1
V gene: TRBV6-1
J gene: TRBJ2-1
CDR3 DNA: TGTGCCAGCAGAGACAGGGACCTATACAATGAGCAGTTCTTC
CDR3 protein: CASRDRDLYNEQFF

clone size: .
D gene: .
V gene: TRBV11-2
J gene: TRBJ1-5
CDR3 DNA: TGTGCCAGCAGCTTAGATAGTCGGTCCATATATCCCCAGCATTTT
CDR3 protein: CASSLDSRSIYPQHF